Listed below are T cell receptor beta chains from one sample, sequenced in a study of T cells in Graves' hyperthyroidism and ophthalmopathy. From the multiplex PCR reads, TCRdb called clonotypes with MiXCR, one entry per CDR3 protein. The sample lists some 760,000 distinct CDR3 sequences, less than 15% occurring once. Sequenced input: blood. The receptors come from a woman aged 18-29 years with Graves' hyperthyroidism. Each CDR3 is given with its conserved first and last residue. Fields, in order: J gene, V gene, D gene, clone size, CDR3 DNA, CDR3 protein. A D gene is named only where the DNA matches it firmly. Size is omitted from some rows. Given values are once, few, many or a class for expanded clones.

J: TRBJ1-4; V: TRBV12-3/TRBV12-4; D: .; size: many; DNA: TGTGCCAGCAGTTTCGTCGGGGATGAAAAACTGTTTTTT; CDR3: CASSFVGDEKLFF
J: TRBJ1-6; V: TRBV7-3; D: TRBD1; size: .; DNA: TGTGCCAGCAGCTCACAGGGGTTGCGTTCACCCCTCCACTTT; CDR3: CASSSQGLRSPLHF
J: TRBJ1-1; V: TRBV29-1; D: .; size: few; DNA: TGCAGCGTTGGAGGGGGTTTGACTGAAGCTTTCTTT; CDR3: CSVGGGLTEAFF
J: TRBJ2-7; V: TRBV20-1; D: TRBD2; size: .; DNA: TGCAGTGCCCCCGGGGGGGTCTCCTACGAGCAGTACTTC; CDR3: CSAPGGVSYEQYF
J: TRBJ2-2; V: TRBV6-1; D: TRBD2; size: few; DNA: TGTGCCAGCAGTCAGGGACTAGCGGGAATTTCCACCGGGGAGCTGTTTTTT; CDR3: CASSQGLAGISTGELFF
J: TRBJ2-6; V: TRBV25-1; D: TRBD1; size: few; DNA: TGTGCCAGCAGTGGGGACAGAGACTCTGGGGCCAACGTCCTGACTTTC; CDR3: CASSGDRDSGANVLTF
J: TRBJ2-7; V: TRBV6-1; D: TRBD1; size: few; DNA: TGTGCCAGCAAGGGGGCCAGCAGCGGATCCTACGAGCAGTACTTC; CDR3: CASKGASSGSYEQYF
J: TRBJ2-7; V: TRBV18; D: .; size: many; DNA: TGTGCCAGCTCACCCAAACCGGAGACCTCCCACGAGCAGTACTTC; CDR3: CASSPKPETSHEQYF
J: TRBJ2-3; V: TRBV12-3/TRBV12-4; D: TRBD2; size: .; DNA: TGTGCCAGCAGTCCAGGGACTAGAATCCGGGATACGCAGTATTTT; CDR3: CASSPGTRIRDTQYF
J: TRBJ1-1; V: TRBV11-3; D: TRBD1; size: .; DNA: TGTGCCAGCAGCTTAGATCTAGACAGGGCCACTGAAGCTTTCTTT; CDR3: CASSLDLDRATEAFF
J: TRBJ1-4; V: TRBV6-1; D: TRBD1; size: many; DNA: TGCGCCAGCAGTCGCGACAGGGCGACTAATGAAAAACTGTTTTTT; CDR3: CASSRDRATNEKLFF
J: TRBJ2-3; V: TRBV11-3; D: TRBD1; size: .; DNA: TGTGCCAGCAGCCCCCGGCCGCTGGGACAGGGTCAAGCGCAGTATTTT; CDR3: CASSPRPLGQGQAQYF
J: TRBJ1-2; V: TRBV7-9; D: TRBD1; size: few; DNA: TGTGCCAGCAGCTTGAGGGGACAGGGAAACACCTTC; CDR3: CASSLRGQGNTF
J: TRBJ2-7; V: TRBV7-3; D: .; size: many; DNA: TGTGCCAGCAGCTTAACCCCGGGTTCCTACGAGCAGTACTTC; CDR3: CASSLTPGSYEQYF
J: TRBJ2-1; V: TRBV2; D: TRBD2; size: .; DNA: TGTGCCAGCAGGGTATCGACTAGCGGGGCTTCCTCTAATGAGCAGTTCTTC; CDR3: CASRVSTSGASSNEQFF
J: TRBJ2-1; V: TRBV15; D: TRBD2; size: many; DNA: TGTGCCACCAGCAGGGAACTAGCGGGAGGGGCCTACAATGAGCAGTTCTTC; CDR3: CATSRELAGGAYNEQFF
J: TRBJ1-2; V: TRBV6-1; D: .; size: many; DNA: TGTGCCAGCAGCCTACAAGGAGGGACTGTCGGCTACACCTTC; CDR3: CASSLQGGTVGYTF
J: TRBJ2-4; V: TRBV20-1; D: .; size: .; DNA: TGCAGTGCTAAGACAGTCCACACTCAGTACTTC; CDR3: CSAKTVHTQYF
J: TRBJ1-1; V: TRBV28; D: .; size: many; DNA: TGTGCCAGCAGTTCCAACGTGATCAGGGGACGGGTGGTCGTAGCTGAAGCTTTCTTT; CDR3: CASSSNVIRGRVVVAEAFF
J: TRBJ2-1; V: TRBV2; D: TRBD1; size: many; DNA: TGTGCCAGCAGTGAAGTAAGACAGGGGAGGAATGAGCAGTTCTTC; CDR3: CASSEVRQGRNEQFF
J: TRBJ2-1; V: TRBV30; D: TRBD1; size: .; DNA: TGTGCCCTGGATGCTTTAGACAGGGGGCTCTACAATGAGCAGTTCTTC; CDR3: CALDALDRGLYNEQFF
J: TRBJ1-1; V: TRBV7-8; D: .; size: few; DNA: TGTGCCAGCAGCCCAGACACTTACACTGAAGCTTTCTTT; CDR3: CASSPDTYTEAFF
J: TRBJ1-1; V: TRBV7-9; D: .; size: few; DNA: TGTGCCAGCAGCTATGGAGACAGCCGGAACACTGAAGCTTTCTTT; CDR3: CASSYGDSRNTEAFF
J: TRBJ2-7; V: TRBV29-1; D: TRBD2; size: many; DNA: TGCAGCGCCGCTAGCGGGACCTACGAGCAGTACTTC; CDR3: CSAASGTYEQYF
J: TRBJ2-2; V: TRBV7-9; D: .; size: .; DNA: TGTGCCAGCACTACGGCTCTCGACACCGGGGAGCTGTTTTTT; CDR3: CASTTALDTGELFF
J: TRBJ2-3; V: TRBV3-1; D: TRBD2; size: few; DNA: TGTGCCAGCGGCCAAGATCGAGGAGCGGGAGGGCCAACGGGCACAGATACGCAGTATTTT; CDR3: CASGQDRGAGGPTGTDTQYF
J: TRBJ2-7; V: TRBV5-1; D: TRBD1; size: many; DNA: TGCGCCAGCGCCGCAGGGGACAGTTACGAGCAGTACTTC; CDR3: CASAAGDSYEQYF
J: TRBJ1-4; V: TRBV5-1; D: TRBD1; size: few; DNA: TGCGCCAGCAGCCCGACAGGGCGTGAAAAACTGTTTTTT; CDR3: CASSPTGREKLFF
J: TRBJ1-4; V: TRBV18; D: .; size: few; DNA: TGTGCCAGCTCACCACAGGGGCCTACCGCAACTAATGAAAAACTGTTTTTT; CDR3: CASSPQGPTATNEKLFF
J: TRBJ2-5; V: TRBV29-1; D: TRBD1; size: .; DNA: TGCAGCTGTAGGGGACAGGGGGAGACCCAGTACTTC; CDR3: CSCRGQGETQYF
J: TRBJ2-1; V: TRBV11-1; D: .; size: many; DNA: TGTGCCAGCAGCGTCTACAGGGAACCTGAGCAGTTCTTC; CDR3: CASSVYREPEQFF
J: TRBJ2-1; V: TRBV2; D: TRBD2; size: many; DNA: TGTGCCAGCCGACGTGATAGGACAGGGACTAGCGGGAGGGGGAGCAATGAGCAGTTCTTC; CDR3: CASRRDRTGTSGRGSNEQFF
J: TRBJ2-1; V: TRBV4-1; D: .; size: many; DNA: TGCGCCAGCAGCCGCTTTGAAGTCTGCAATGAGCAGTTCTTC; CDR3: CASSRFEVCNEQFF
J: TRBJ2-5; V: TRBV7-3; D: .; size: many; DNA: TGTGCCAGCAGCTTAGGGCCTGGGGAGACCCAGTACTTC; CDR3: CASSLGPGETQYF
J: TRBJ2-1; V: TRBV12-3/TRBV12-4; D: .; size: .; DNA: TGTGCCAGCCGTCGGATCTCCTACAATGAGCAGTTCTTC; CDR3: CASRRISYNEQFF
J: TRBJ2-3; V: TRBV12-3/TRBV12-4; D: TRBD2; size: few; DNA: TGTGCCAGCAGTTCGACCCTAGGGACTAGCGGGACCGGAGATACGCAGTATTTT; CDR3: CASSSTLGTSGTGDTQYF
J: TRBJ2-6; V: TRBV30; D: .; size: .; DNA: TGTGCCTGGAGTGTACTAGGACTTTCCTCTGGGGCCAACGTCCTGACTTTC; CDR3: CAWSVLGLSSGANVLTF
J: TRBJ2-7; V: TRBV28; D: .; size: many; DNA: TGTGCCAGCAGTCCACTATTTCTCCAACCGGGGGAGCAGTACTTC; CDR3: CASSPLFLQPGEQYF
J: TRBJ1-5; V: TRBV30; D: .; size: few; DNA: TGTGCCTGGAGCGGAGTAGGGCCCCAGCATTTT; CDR3: CAWSGVGPQHF
J: TRBJ2-6; V: TRBV24-1; D: .; size: few; DNA: TGTGCCACCAGTGAGGCTGGGGCCAACGTCCTGACTTTC; CDR3: CATSEAGANVLTF
J: TRBJ2-7; V: TRBV29-1; D: .; size: .; DNA: TGCAGCGTTGAAGATAGGACGGACGAGCAGTACTTC; CDR3: CSVEDRTDEQYF
J: TRBJ2-1; V: TRBV15; D: TRBD1; size: many; DNA: TGTGCCACCAGCAGGACAGGGTTGGGTATAAATGAGCAGTTCTTC; CDR3: CATSRTGLGINEQFF
J: TRBJ2-2; V: TRBV20-1; D: .; size: .; DNA: TGCAGTGCTAGAGACTATAGACGAACCGGGGAGCTGTTTTTT; CDR3: CSARDYRRTGELFF
J: TRBJ1-2; V: TRBV6-1; D: TRBD1; size: few; DNA: TGTGCCAGCAGGGGGGACAGCTATGGCTACACCTTC; CDR3: CASRGDSYGYTF
J: TRBJ2-7; V: TRBV11-2; D: TRBD1; size: many; DNA: TGTGCCAGCAGCTTAAACCCGGCAGGGGGCCCCGAGCAGTACTTC; CDR3: CASSLNPAGGPEQYF
J: TRBJ2-6; V: TRBV3-1; D: TRBD2; size: .; DNA: TGTGCCAGCAGCCTATCATGGGGAGGGGGGGCCAACGTCCTGACTTTC; CDR3: CASSLSWGGGANVLTF
J: TRBJ2-3; V: TRBV2; D: TRBD1; size: many; DNA: TGTGCCAGCCCCAAAGCCCGGGACAGCAACACAGATACGCAGTATTTT; CDR3: CASPKARDSNTDTQYF
J: TRBJ2-3; V: TRBV5-1; D: TRBD1; size: few; DNA: TGCGCCAGCAGCTTGGAGTGGGACAGGTTCACAGATACGCAGTATTTT; CDR3: CASSLEWDRFTDTQYF
J: TRBJ1-1; V: TRBV9; D: .; size: .; DNA: TGTGCCAGCAGCGCCCAGCCCACCACTGAAGCTTTCTTT; CDR3: CASSAQPTTEAFF
J: TRBJ2-7; V: TRBV19; D: TRBD2; size: .; DNA: TGTGCCAGTAGTATGTCCTCCGGGACTAGCGGGTTCCCCTACGAGCAGTACTTC; CDR3: CASSMSSGTSGFPYEQYF
J: TRBJ2-1; V: TRBV12-3/TRBV12-4; D: .; size: few; DNA: TGTGCCAGCAGTCCGATTATACTGACTCCAAGTAGGGAGCAGTTCTTC; CDR3: CASSPIILTPSREQFF
J: TRBJ1-4; V: TRBV28; D: TRBD1; size: many; DNA: TGTGCCAGCAGCTGGGGCAGGGGGGCAAATGAAAAACTGTTTTTT; CDR3: CASSWGRGANEKLFF